This TCR beta chain was observed in a study of lymphopenia after photon versus proton radiotherapy. Points from the study as a whole: Survival link was tested only in deceased patients; proton benefit remains a possibility. After the lymphocyte nadir, photon-treated repertoires showed oligoclonal expansion, especially of CD8+ Temra cells.

On this clone: The antigen is not known.

In germline, CDR1 is MNHEY, CDR2 SVGAGI. The CDR3 totals 13 residues. The V and J ends lost 2 bases and 9 bases respectively, with 8 bases between them. Repertoires were generated with immunoSEQ multiplex PCR, while TCRdb's copy carries only in-frame clones and drops some. The sample records roughly 32,000 clones, approximately 95% being singletons. The source is a woman in her forties or fifties with cholangiocarcinoma. Sequenced material: peripheral blood, taken from a patient treated with photon-based radiotherapy. The genes are TRBV6-5 and TRBJ1-6; D call uncertain. DNA of the CDR3: TGTGCCAGCAGTTACCTAGGGAGTTCACCCCTCCACTTT. Translation gives CASSYLGSSPLHF.